This T cell receptor beta chain is from a study of cytomegalovirus exposure and HLA in healthy donors. From germline, CDR1 is SGHRS and CDR2 YFSETQ. This CDR3 comprises 16 residues. Amplification used 60 Vbeta primers and 13 Jbeta primers. Method: immunoSEQ multiplex PCR; TCRdb's copy keeps in-frame clones and lacks some. The table has 150,000 to 200,000 clones, about 75% seen once. Study results and limitations: Differences between HLA loci emerged in a later analysis of TCR association rates, with DRB1 most and HLA-C fewest.

About this clone: Antigen: not known.

The chain has TRBV5-1 and TRBJ2-5, with TRBD1 matching 10 bases. The DNA end is more similar to TRBJ2-7, so the J call may be wrong. The receptor was isolated from a female donor in good health and CMV-seronegative. The source material was PBMCs. The CDR3 here is CASSLIGQGGSYEQYF. Written as DNA, the CDR3 is TGCGCCAGCAGCTTGATAGGACAGGGGGGTTCCTACGAGCAGTACTTC.